Below are 14 T cell receptor beta chains sequenced from a single sample in a study of vaccination and CD4 T cells after COVID-19. Sequencing of the DNA from cultured CD4+ T cells was carried out with the Oncomine TCR Beta short-read assay. Genomic DNA was isolated from cultured CD4+ T cells. Using its own MiXCR run on the PCR reads, TCRdb lists one record per CDR3 protein. Of 6,500 to 9,000 distinct CDR3 sequences listed, around 42% are singletons. Noted treatment: approximately nine-day PBMC culture with coronavirus spike peptide pools or control peptides (ViraFEST assay). It was before the COVID-19 pandemic (2011-2018) that the unexposed donor's CD4+ T cells were collected. No antigen has been identified for these receptors. Sequenced: CD4+ T cells from blood, cultured in vitro. These receptors all stem from a human donor in good health.

This clonotype was counted only a few times. The chain couples TRBV7-2 to TRBJ2-1, with 8 bases aligning to TRBD2. With 5 bases clipped from V and 7 bases from J, the junction kept 4 bases outside the gene matches. The CDR3 extends over 13 amino acids. The V gene's germline CDR1 is SGHTA and CDR2 FQGNSA. The CDR3 DNA follows: TGTGCCAGCAGCCAAGCGGGAGTTAATGAGCAGTTCTTC. Protein product: CASSQAGVNEQFF.

This clonotype came up a few times. The chain is built from TRBV6-2 or TRBV6-3 and TRBJ2-1; D perhaps matches TRBD2 (5 bases). The CDR3 runs 17 residues. From germline, CDR1 is MNHEY and CDR2 SVGEGT. The ends were cut back, 4 bases at V and 2 bases at J, with 18 bases in the middle. CDR3 loop: CASSFRTRGSAYNEQFF. CDR3 coding DNA: TGTGCCAGCAGTTTCCGGACCCGGGGTAGCGCCTACAATGAGCAGTTCTTC.

This clonotype has more than one count but fewer than ten. This chain joins TRBV7-9 and TRBJ1-6, with 10 bases that match TRBD1. CDR3 length: 16 residues. V dropped 3 bases and J dropped 8; count of bases not matched to a gene: 7. CDR1 SEHNR and CDR2 FQNEAQ come from the germline V gene (reference sequence). As DNA, the CDR3 is TGTGCCAGCAGCTTCAGACAGGGGGCTGAGGATTCACCCCTCCACTTT. Amino acids: CASSFRQGAEDSPLHF. The variable domain in full, completed from reference TRBV7-9 and TRBJ1-6, reads DTGVSQNPRHKITKRGQNVTFRCDPISEHNRLYWYRQTLGQGPEFLTYFQNEAQLEKSRLLSDRFSAERPKGSFSTLEIQRTEQGDSAMYLCASSFRQGAEDSPLHFGNGTRLTVT.

This clonotype was picked up a small number of times. The CDR3 here is CATSDPRTGDTEAFF. The CDR3 region has the DNA TGTGCCACCAGTGACCCACGGACAGGGGACACTGAAGCTTTCTTT. V is TRBV24-1 and J is TRBJ1-1; TRBD1 matches at 9 bases. J was trimmed by 3 bases and V by 4 bases; bases with no gene match: 5. Germline V lookup: CDR1 KGHDR, CDR2 SFDVKD. This CDR3 contains 15 residues.

This clonotype is medium-sized within its sample. The chain combines TRBV11-3 with TRBJ2-7; no definite D call. Deletions cut 5 bases from V and 3 bases from J, with 11 bases between. Looked up from germline, CDR1 is SGHNT and CDR2 is YENEEA. CDR3 size: 13 residues. The CDR3 spells CASSGRGNYEQYF. In DNA, the CDR3 is TGTGCCAGCAGCGGGCGTGGGAACTACGAGCAGTACTTC.

This clonotype appeared a few times. V usage is TRBV20-1 and J usage is TRBJ2-3, with a possible D match to TRBD2 (5 bases). The ends were cut back, 5 bases at V and 1 base at J, with 13 bases in the middle. The CDR3 spans 14 residues. CDR1 is DFQATT and CDR2 is SNEGSKA in the germline V gene (reference sequence). CDR3 sequence (DNA): TGCAGTGCTCGCACACTAGGAGGCACAGATACGCAGTATTTT. Amino acids: CSARTLGGTDTQYF.

This clonotype was counted once. V is TRBV7-3 and J is TRBJ2-3; D gene unclear. Trimming took 5 bases from V and 0 from J, leaving 6 bases between them. The CDR3 runs 13 residues. CDR1 is SGHTA, CDR2 FQGTGA, per germline. CDR3 coding DNA: TGTGCCAGCAGCCCCGGCAGCACAGATACGCAGTATTTT. It translates to CASSPGSTDTQYF. The entire variable domain, with the rest obtained from reference TRBV7-3 and TRBJ2-3, is as follows: GAGVSQTPSNKVTEKGKYVELRCDPISGHTALYWYRQSLGQGPEFLIYFQGTGAADDSGLPNDRFFAVRPEGSVSTLKIQRTERGDSAVYLCASSPGSTDTQYFGPGTRLTVL.

This clonotype has more than one count but fewer than ten. The V call is TRBV6-1, the J call TRBJ1-2, with a tentative D call TRBD1 (6 bases). The CDR3 consists of 13 residues. Per germline, CDR1 MNHNS and CDR2 SASEGT. V was clipped by 10 bases and J by 5 bases, with 17 bases between them. CDR3 region: CATQEGGVYGYTF. Here the CDR3 DNA reads TGTGCCACCCAGGAGGGGGGGGTGTATGGCTACACCTTC.

V gene TRBV2 combines with J gene TRBJ1-1; D might be TRBD1 (5 bases). Germline lookup yields CDR1 SNHLY and CDR2 FYNNEI. This CDR3 has 15 amino acids. Trimming removed 3 bases at V and 3 bases at J, with 14 bases between. The CDR3 region has the DNA TGTGCCAGCAGTGAGACCCCGCGGGGGGACACTGAAGCTTTCTTT. Translated, it gives CASSETPRGDTEAFF.

CDR3 residues: CASSLGEGRGNQPQHF. CDR3 DNA: TGTGCCAGCAGTCTCGGGGAGGGGAGGGGCAATCAGCCCCAGCATTTT. The V gene is TRBV28, the J gene TRBJ1-5; tentatively, D is TRBD1 (5 bases). The CDR3 runs to 16 residues. V was clipped by 5 bases and J by 2 bases, with 16 bases between them. Germline CDR1 and CDR2: MDHEN and SYDVKM. The full variable domain, completed using reference TRBV28 and TRBJ1-5, is DVKVTQSSRYLVKRTGEKVFLECVQDMDHENMFWYRQDPGLGLRLIYFSYDVKMKEKGDIPEGYSVSREKKERFSLILESASTNQTSMYLCASSLGEGRGNQPQHFGDGTRLSIL.

This clonotype appeared once. The V gene is TRBV6-1, the J gene TRBJ2-5, with 9 bases aligning to TRBD1. CDR1 is MNHNS, CDR2 SASEGT, per germline. The CDR3 runs to 13 residues. The junction had 6 bases not matched to a gene; V was cut back by 10 bases and J by 3 bases. The CDR3 DNA reads TGTGCCACCCAAGGGACAGGGAAAGAGACCCAGTACTTC. Protein product: CATQGTGKETQYF.

In this sample, this clonotype turned up a few times. This chain links TRBV27 with TRBJ1-2; 11 bases map to TRBD1. CDR1 is MNHEY and CDR2 is SMNVEV in the germline V gene (reference sequence). V lost 6 bases and J lost 7; bases outside the gene matches: 16. The CDR3 loop spans 17 amino acids. The CDR3: CASSLRGQGGEEGGYTF. The CDR3 region has the DNA TGTGCCAGCAGCCTTAGGGGACAGGGGGGGGAAGAGGGTGGCTACACCTTC.

This clonotype qualifies as medium-sized (0.01 to 0.1%). This chain connects TRBV7-2 to TRBJ2-5; D call uncertain. Germline assignment: CDR1 SGHTA and CDR2 FQGNSA. The CDR3 covers 12 residues. The ends were cut back, 1 base at V and 3 bases at J, with 3 bases in the middle. This CDR3 is CASSLVKETQYF. For the CDR3, the DNA is TGTGCCAGCAGCTTAGTAAAAGAGACCCAGTACTTC.

There are a few counts of this clonotype. The chain couples TRBV12-3 or TRBV12-4 to TRBJ1-1; no clear D gene. Trimming stripped 3 bases from V and 5 bases from J, with 13 bases between. The CDR3 length is 14 residues. CDR3 nucleotides: TGTGCCAGCAGTTTCGGGCGGTTAAGGACTGAAGCTTTCTTT. It is translated as CASSFGRLRTEAFF.